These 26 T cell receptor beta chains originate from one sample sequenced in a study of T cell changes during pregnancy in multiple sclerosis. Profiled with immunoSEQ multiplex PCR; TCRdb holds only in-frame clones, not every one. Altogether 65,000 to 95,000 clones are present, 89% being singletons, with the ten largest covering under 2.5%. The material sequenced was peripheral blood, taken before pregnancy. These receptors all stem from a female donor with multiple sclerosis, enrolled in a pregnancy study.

CDR3 DNA sequence: TGTGCCAGCAGCTTATCGGCGGGCTCCTACAATGAGCAGTTCTTC. It yields the protein CASSLSAGSYNEQFF. The chain joins TRBV11-2 to TRBJ2-1, with a weak D call TRBD2 (5 bases). Germline loops: CDR1 SGHAT, CDR2 FQNNGV. The CDR3 length is 15 residues. Trimming shortened V by 2 bases and J by 0 bases, and 8 bases separated the two germline ends.

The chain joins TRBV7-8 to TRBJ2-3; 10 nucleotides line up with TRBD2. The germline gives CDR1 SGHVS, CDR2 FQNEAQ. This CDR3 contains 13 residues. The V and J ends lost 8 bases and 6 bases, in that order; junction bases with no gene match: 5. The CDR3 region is CASHIAGGDTQYF. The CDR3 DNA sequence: TGTGCCAGCCACATAGCGGGGGGCGATACGCAGTATTTT.

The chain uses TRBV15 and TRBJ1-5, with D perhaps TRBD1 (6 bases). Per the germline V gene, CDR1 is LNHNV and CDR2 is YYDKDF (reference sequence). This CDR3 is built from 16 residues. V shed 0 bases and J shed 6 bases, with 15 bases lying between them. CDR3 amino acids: CATSRDLTGRSQPQHF. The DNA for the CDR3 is TGTGCCACCAGCAGAGATTTAACAGGGCGGAGTCAGCCCCAGCATTTT.

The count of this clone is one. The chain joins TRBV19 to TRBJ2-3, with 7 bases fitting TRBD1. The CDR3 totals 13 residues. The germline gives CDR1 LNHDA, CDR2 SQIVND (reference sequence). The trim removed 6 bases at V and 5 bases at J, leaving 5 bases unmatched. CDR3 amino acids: CASRGTDEDTQYF. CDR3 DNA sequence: TGTGCCAGTAGGGGGACAGACGAAGATACGCAGTATTTT.

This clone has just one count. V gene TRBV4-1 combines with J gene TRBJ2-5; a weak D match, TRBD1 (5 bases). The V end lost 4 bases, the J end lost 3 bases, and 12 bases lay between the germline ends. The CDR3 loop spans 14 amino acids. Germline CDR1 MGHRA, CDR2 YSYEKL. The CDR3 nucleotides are TGCGCCAGCAGCCGCGTAGGGGCGGAAGAGACCCAGTACTTC. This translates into CASSRVGAEETQYF.

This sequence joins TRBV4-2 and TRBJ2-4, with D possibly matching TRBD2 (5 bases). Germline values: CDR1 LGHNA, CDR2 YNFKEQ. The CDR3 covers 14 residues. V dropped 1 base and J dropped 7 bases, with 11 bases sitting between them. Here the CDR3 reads CASSQVEGGNIQYF. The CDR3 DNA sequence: TGTGCCAGCAGCCAAGTAGAGGGTGGGAACATTCAGTACTTC.

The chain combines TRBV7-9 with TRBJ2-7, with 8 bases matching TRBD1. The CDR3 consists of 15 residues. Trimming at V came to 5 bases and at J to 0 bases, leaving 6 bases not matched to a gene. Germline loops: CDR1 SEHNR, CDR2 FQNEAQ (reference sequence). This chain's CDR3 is CASSLITGGSYEQYF. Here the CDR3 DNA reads TGTGCCAGCAGCCTAATTACAGGGGGCTCCTACGAGCAGTACTTC.

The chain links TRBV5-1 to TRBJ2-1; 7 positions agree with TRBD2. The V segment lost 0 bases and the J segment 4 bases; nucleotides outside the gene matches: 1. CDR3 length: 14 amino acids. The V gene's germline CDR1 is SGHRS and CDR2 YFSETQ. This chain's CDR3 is CASSLGGGYNEQFF. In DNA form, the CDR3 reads TGCGCCAGCAGCTTGGGGGGGGGTTACAATGAGCAGTTCTTC.

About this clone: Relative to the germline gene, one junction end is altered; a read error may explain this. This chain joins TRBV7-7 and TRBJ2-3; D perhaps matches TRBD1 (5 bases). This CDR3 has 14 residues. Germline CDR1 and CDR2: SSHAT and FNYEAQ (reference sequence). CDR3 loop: CASSKGQSTDTQYF. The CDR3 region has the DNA TGTGCTAGCAGTAAGGGGCAGAGCACAGATACGCAGTATTTT.

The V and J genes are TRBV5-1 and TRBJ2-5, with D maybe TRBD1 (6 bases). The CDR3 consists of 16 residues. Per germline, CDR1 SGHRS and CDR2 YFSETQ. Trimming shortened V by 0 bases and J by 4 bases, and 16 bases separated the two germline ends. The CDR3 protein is CASSLGLGARGETQYF. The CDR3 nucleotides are TGCGCCAGCAGCTTGGGGCTGGGGGCTCGGGGAGAGACCCAGTACTTC.

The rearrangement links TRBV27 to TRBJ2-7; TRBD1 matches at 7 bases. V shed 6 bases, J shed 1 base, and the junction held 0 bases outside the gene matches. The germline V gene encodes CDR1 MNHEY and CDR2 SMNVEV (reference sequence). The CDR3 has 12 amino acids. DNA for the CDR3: TGTGCCAGCAGGGACAGGTCCTACGAGCAGTACTTC. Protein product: CASRDRSYEQYF.

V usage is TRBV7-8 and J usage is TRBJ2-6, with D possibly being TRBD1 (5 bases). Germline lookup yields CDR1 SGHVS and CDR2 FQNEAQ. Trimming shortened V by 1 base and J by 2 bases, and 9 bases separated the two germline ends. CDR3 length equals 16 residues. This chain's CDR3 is CASSLEEGAGANVLTF. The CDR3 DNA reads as TGTGCCAGCAGCTTAGAGGAAGGGGCTGGGGCCAACGTCCTGACTTTC.

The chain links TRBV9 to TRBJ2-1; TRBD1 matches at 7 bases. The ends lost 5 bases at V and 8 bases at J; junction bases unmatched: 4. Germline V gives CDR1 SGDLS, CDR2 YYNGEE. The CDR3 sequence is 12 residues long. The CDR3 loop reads CASSPGQDEQFF. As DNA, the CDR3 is TGTGCCAGCAGTCCCGGACAGGATGAGCAGTTCTTC.

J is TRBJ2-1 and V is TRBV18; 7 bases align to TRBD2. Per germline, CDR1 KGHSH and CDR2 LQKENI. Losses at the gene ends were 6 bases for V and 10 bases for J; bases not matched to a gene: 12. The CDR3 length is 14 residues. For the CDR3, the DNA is TGTGCCAGCTCCCTGCGGGTACGGGAGGCGGAGCAGTTCTTC. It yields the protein CASSLRVREAEQFF.

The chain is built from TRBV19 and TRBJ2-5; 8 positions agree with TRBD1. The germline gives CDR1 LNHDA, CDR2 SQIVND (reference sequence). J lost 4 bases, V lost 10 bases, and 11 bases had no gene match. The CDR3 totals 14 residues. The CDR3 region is CATRQGAITETQYF. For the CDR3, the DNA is TGTGCCACCCGGCAGGGGGCAATCACAGAGACCCAGTACTTC.

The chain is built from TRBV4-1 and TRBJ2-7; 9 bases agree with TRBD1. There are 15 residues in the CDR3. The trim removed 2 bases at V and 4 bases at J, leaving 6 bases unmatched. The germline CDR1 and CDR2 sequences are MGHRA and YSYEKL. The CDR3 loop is CASSQSRDRAYEQYF. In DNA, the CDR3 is TGCGCCAGCAGCCAATCCCGGGACAGGGCATACGAGCAGTACTTC.

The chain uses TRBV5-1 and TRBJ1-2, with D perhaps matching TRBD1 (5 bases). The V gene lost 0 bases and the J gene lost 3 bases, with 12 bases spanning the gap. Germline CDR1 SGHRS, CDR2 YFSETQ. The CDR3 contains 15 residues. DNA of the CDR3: TGCGCCAGCAGCTTGGCAGGGTCAAATCACTATGGCTACACCTTC. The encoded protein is CASSLAGSNHYGYTF.

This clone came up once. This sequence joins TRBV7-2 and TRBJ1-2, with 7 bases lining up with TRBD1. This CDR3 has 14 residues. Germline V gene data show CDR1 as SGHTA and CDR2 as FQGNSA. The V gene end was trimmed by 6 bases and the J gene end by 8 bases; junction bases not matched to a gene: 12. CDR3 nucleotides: TGTGCCAGCAGACCCAGACAGGGTCGGGGAGGCTACACCTTC. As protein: CASRPRQGRGGYTF.

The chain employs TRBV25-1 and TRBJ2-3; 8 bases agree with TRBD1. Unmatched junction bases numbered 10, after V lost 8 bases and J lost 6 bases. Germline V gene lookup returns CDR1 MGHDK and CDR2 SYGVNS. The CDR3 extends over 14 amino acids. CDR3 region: CASHQGARGDTQYF. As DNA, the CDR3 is TGTGCCAGCCATCAGGGGGCGCGAGGGGATACGCAGTATTTT.

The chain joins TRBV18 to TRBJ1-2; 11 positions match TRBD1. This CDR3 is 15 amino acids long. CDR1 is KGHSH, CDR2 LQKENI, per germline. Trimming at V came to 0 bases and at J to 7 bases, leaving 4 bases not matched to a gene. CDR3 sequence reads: CASSPPGQGAAGYTF. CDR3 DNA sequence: TGTGCCAGCTCACCACCCGGACAGGGGGCGGCTGGCTACACCTTC.

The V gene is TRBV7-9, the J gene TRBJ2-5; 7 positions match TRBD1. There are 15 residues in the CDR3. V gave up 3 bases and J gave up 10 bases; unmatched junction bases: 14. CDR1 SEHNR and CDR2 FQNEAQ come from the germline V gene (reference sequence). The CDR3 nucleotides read TGTGCCAGCAGCTTTTTCCGCTCAGGGGGTTCGGACCAGTACTTC. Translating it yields CASSFFRSGGSDQYF.

The CDR3 reads CASISAAWETQYF. CDR3 nucleotide sequence: TGTGCCAGCATAAGCGCTGCCTGGGAGACCCAGTACTTC. The chain employs TRBV6-1 and TRBJ2-5, with D unresolved. The CDR3 extends over 13 amino acids. The V gene's germline CDR1 is MNHNS and CDR2 SASEGT. Trimming took 7 bases from V and 5 from J, leaving 14 bases between them.

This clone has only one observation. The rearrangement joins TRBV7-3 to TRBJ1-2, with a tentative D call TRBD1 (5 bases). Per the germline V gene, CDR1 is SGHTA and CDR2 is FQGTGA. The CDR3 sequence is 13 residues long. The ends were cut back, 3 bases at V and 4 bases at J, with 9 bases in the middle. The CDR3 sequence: CASSLGQGYGYTF. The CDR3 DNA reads TGTGCCAGCAGCTTGGGGCAGGGCTATGGCTACACCTTC.

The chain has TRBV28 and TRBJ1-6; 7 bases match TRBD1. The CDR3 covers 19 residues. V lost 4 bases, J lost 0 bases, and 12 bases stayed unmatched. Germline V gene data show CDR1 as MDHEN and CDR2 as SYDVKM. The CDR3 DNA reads TGTGCCAGCAGTTCCCGTCGGGAAGGGGGCTACTCCTATAATTCACCCCTCCACTTT. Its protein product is CASSSRREGGYSYNSPLHF.

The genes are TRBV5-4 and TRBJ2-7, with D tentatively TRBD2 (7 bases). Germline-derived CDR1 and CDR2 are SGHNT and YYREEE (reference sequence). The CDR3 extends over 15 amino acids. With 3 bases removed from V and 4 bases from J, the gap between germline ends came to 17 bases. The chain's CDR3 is CASSWGGTSAYEQYF. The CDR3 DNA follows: TGTGCCAGCAGCTGGGGGGGGACATCCGCTTACGAGCAGTACTTC.

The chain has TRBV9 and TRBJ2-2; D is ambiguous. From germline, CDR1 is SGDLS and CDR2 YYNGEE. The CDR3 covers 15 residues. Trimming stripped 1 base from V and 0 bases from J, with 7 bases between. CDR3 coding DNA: TGTGCCAGCAGCGTATTTAGTTCGAACACCGGGGAGCTGTTTTTT. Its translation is CASSVFSSNTGELFF.